The 5 T cell receptor beta chains listed next were all sequenced from one sample in a study of CD8+ T cells in alopecia areata. As the sequencing template, cDNA was produced by extracting RNA and reverse transcribing it. The data were produced by immunoSEQ multiplex PCR, yet TCRdb's version contains in-frame clones alone and is incomplete. The sample records about 180,000 clones, almost 65% being singletons. The sample consisted of CD4+ T cells sorted from blood, taken at week 0. These receptors originate from a human donor with alopecia areata.

This clone was seen more than once but under ten times. The chain combines TRBV4-3 with TRBJ2-2; 12 nucleotides match TRBD1. CDR1 is LGHNA and CDR2 is YSLEER in the germline V gene. The ends lost 4 bases at V and 7 bases at J; junction bases unmatched: 7. CDR3 length equals 16 residues. CDR3 residues: CASSLGDRGLRGELFF. CDR3 bases: TGCGCCAGCAGCCTAGGGGACAGGGGGCTTCGCGGGGAGCTGTTTTTT.

In this sample, this clone turned up a few times. The genes are TRBV11-2 and TRBJ1-6; 8 nucleotides align to TRBD1. V lost 4 bases and J lost 5; bases outside the gene matches: 4. Germline values: CDR1 SGHAT, CDR2 FQNNGV. This CDR3 region has 15 residues. This CDR3 reads CASSSQTGDNSPLHF. The CDR3 DNA follows: TGTGCCAGCAGCTCCCAGACAGGGGATAATTCACCCCTCCACTTT.

J is TRBJ1-5 and V is TRBV30, with a possible D match to TRBD1 (5 bases). Germline assignment: CDR1 GTSNPN and CDR2 SVGIG (reference sequence). The V end lost 1 base, the J end lost 4 bases, and 5 bases lay between the germline ends. The CDR3 loop spans 12 amino acids. The CDR3 here is CAWSGGNQPQHF. The CDR3 DNA is TGTGCCTGGAGTGGGGGGAATCAGCCCCAGCATTTT.

The chain couples TRBV29-1 to TRBJ1-1; maybe TRBD1 (5 bases). The germline CDR1 and CDR2 sequences are SQVTM and ANQGSEA. The CDR3 consists of 13 residues. The V gene lost 7 bases and the J gene lost 7 bases, with 19 bases spanning the gap. The CDR3 protein is CSATGGREDEAFF. CDR3 coding DNA: TGCAGCGCCACTGGGGGGAGGGAAGATGAAGCTTTCTTT.

The CDR3 sequence is CASSWKETQYF. The CDR3 nucleotides are TGTGCCAGCAGCTGGAAAGAGACCCAGTACTTC. The rearrangement joins TRBV7-2 to TRBJ2-5, with no clear D. This CDR3 is built from 11 residues. Germline V lookup: CDR1 SGHTA, CDR2 FQGNSA. V was clipped by 4 bases and J by 3 bases, with 3 bases between them.